This T cell receptor (beta chain) comes out of a study of cytomegalovirus exposure and HLA in healthy donors. The protocol was immunoSEQ multiplex PCR, while the TCRdb copy is restricted to in-frame clones and leaves out a portion. The sample has roughly 300,000 clones, 87% seen once; the top ten hold approximately 1.1%. J was trimmed by 4 bases and V by 4 bases; bases with no gene match: 7. This CDR3 region has 15 residues. The germline CDR1 and CDR2 sequences are LGHNA and YSLEER. The receptor comes from a woman aged 25 to 45 in good health and CMV-seropositive. The gene calls are TRBV4-3 and TRBJ2-3; TRBD1 matches at 8 bases. The sequenced material came from PBMCs. CDR3 amino acids: CASSLQGVVADTQYF. For the CDR3, the DNA is TGCGCCAGCAGCCTACAGGGGGTCGTTGCAGATACGCAGTATTTT.